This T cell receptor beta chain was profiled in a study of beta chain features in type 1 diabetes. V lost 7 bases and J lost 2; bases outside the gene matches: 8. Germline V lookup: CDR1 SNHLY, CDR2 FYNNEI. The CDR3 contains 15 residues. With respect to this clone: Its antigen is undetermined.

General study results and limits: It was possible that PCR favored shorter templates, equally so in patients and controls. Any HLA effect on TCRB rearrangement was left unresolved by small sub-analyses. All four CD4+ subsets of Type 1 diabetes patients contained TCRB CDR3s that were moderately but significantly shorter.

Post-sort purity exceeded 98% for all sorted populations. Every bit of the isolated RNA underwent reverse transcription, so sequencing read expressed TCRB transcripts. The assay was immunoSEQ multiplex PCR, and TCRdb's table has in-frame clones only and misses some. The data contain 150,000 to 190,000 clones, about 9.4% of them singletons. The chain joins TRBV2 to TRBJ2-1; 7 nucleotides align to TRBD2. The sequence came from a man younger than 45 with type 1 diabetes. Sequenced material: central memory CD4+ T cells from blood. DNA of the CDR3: TGTGCCAGCAAAGGCGGGGGAGGTACCTACAATGAGCAGTTCTTC. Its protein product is CASKGGGGTYNEQFF.